In this sample, the clone carrying this TCR beta chain turned up a few times. Antigen: not known. The CDR3 spans 16 residues. V lost 7 bases and J lost 3; bases outside the gene matches: 12. Germline loops: CDR1 LGHNT, CDR2 FRNRAP. The data originate from a study of T cells after yellow fever vaccination. Study-level results: Weaker, the secondary response peaked sooner, at day 5 versus 15. Post-booster samples contained most primary-vaccination clones (around 96% CD4, 70% to 90% CD8). CD4 and CD8 compartments shared a small share of clonotypes.

Template-switching 5'RACE yielded the TCR cDNA; a universal primer site and UMIs were added in the process. TCRdb re-called the 5' RACE reads with MiXCR, one entry per CDR3 protein. The profile covers about 340,000 distinct CDR3 sequences, with roughly 4.3% appearing a single time and roughly a quarter taken by the ten largest. The gene calls are TRBV12-5 and TRBJ2-5, with 9 bases identical to TRBD2. The TCR was taken from a man between 18 and 29 years old who received the YFV17D yellow fever vaccine. The source material was PBMCs, sampled 5 days after the yellow fever booster vaccination. The DNA of the CDR3 is TGTGCTAGTGACCCGAGGGCTAGCGGGGCCGAAGAGACCCAGTACTTC. Protein sequence: CASDPRASGAEETQYF.